Listed below are T cell receptor beta chains from one sample, sequenced in a study of CD8 T cells in ankylosing spondylitis. TCRdb reprocessed the 5' RACE reads via MiXCR and lists one record per CDR3 protein. The data contain tens of thousands of distinct CDR3 sequences, about 2.5% of them singletons. Sequenced input: blood, either unsorted or a sorted T cell fraction (not recorded which). These receptors were taken from a male donor with ankylosing spondylitis or in good health (not recorded which). CDR3s include the opening cysteine and the closing phenylalanine or tryptophan. Fields, in order: clone size, V gene, D gene, J gene, CDR3 protein, CDR3 DNA. D genes are given only for firm matches. A row's size may be missing; if present it is once, few, many or a size class.

clone_size: many
v_call: TRBV9
d_call: NA
j_call: TRBJ2-7
cdr3_aa: CASSSGTTYEQYF
cdr3_nt: TGTGCCAGCAGTTCCGGGACGACCTACGAGCAGTACTTC

clone_size: many
v_call: TRBV9
d_call: NA
j_call: TRBJ1-5
cdr3_aa: CASSVGEGDVTHF
cdr3_nt: TGTGCCAGCAGCGTAGGAGAGGGCGATGTTACGCATTTT

clone_size: many
v_call: TRBV9
d_call: NA
j_call: TRBJ2-1
cdr3_aa: CASSVVTGSSYNEQFF
cdr3_nt: TGTGCCAGCAGCGTAGTAACCGGGAGCTCCTACAATGAGCAGTTCTTC

clone_size: many
v_call: TRBV9
d_call: TRBD2
j_call: TRBJ2-1
cdr3_aa: CASSVVSSGGSSYNEQFF
cdr3_nt: TGTGCCAGCAGCGTAGTGTCGTCCGGCGGGAGCTCCTACAATGAGCAGTTCTTC

clone_size: many
v_call: TRBV9
d_call: TRBD2
j_call: TRBJ2-3
cdr3_aa: CASSGGGLAVQGTQYF
cdr3_nt: TGTGCCAGCAGCGGGGGGGGACTAGCGGTTCAGGGTACGCAGTATTTT

clone_size: many
v_call: TRBV9
d_call: NA
j_call: TRBJ2-5
cdr3_aa: CASSGDFYQETQYF
cdr3_nt: TGTGCCAGCAGCGGTGACTTTTACCAAGAGACCCAGTACTTC

clone_size: many
v_call: TRBV9
d_call: NA
j_call: TRBJ2-1
cdr3_aa: CASSVEYGNYNEQFF
cdr3_nt: TGTGCCAGCAGCGTAGAATACGGGAACTACAATGAGCAGTTCTTC

clone_size: NA
v_call: TRBV9
d_call: NA
j_call: TRBJ2-6
cdr3_aa: CASSRSGANVLTF
cdr3_nt: TGTGCCAGCAGTCGCTCTGGGGCCAACGTCCTGACTTTC

clone_size: many
v_call: TRBV9
d_call: TRBD2
j_call: TRBJ2-1
cdr3_aa: CASSAGTSNEQFF
cdr3_nt: TGTGCCAGCAGCGCCGGGACTAGCAATGAGCAGTTCTTC

clone_size: many
v_call: TRBV9
d_call: NA
j_call: TRBJ2-2
cdr3_aa: CASNKAGELFF
cdr3_nt: TGTGCCAGCAACAAAGCGGGGGAGCTGTTTTTT

clone_size: many
v_call: TRBV9
d_call: NA
j_call: TRBJ1-2
cdr3_aa: CASSAGGNRLSGYTF
cdr3_nt: TGTGCCAGCAGCGCAGGAGGGAATCGGCTTTCTGGCTACACCTTC

clone_size: many
v_call: TRBV9
d_call: NA
j_call: TRBJ2-7
cdr3_aa: CASSVASGLGSYEQYF
cdr3_nt: TGTGCCAGCAGCGTAGCTTCAGGACTGGGGTCCTACGAGCAGTACTTC

clone_size: many
v_call: TRBV9
d_call: TRBD2
j_call: TRBJ2-5
cdr3_aa: CASSVGPSGRETQYF
cdr3_nt: TGTGCCAGCAGCGTAGGTCCTAGCGGGAGAGAGACCCAGTACTTC

clone_size: many
v_call: TRBV9
d_call: NA
j_call: TRBJ2-7
cdr3_aa: CASSLGGGSFYEQYF
cdr3_nt: TGTGCCAGCAGCCTCGGGGGCGGGAGTTTCTACGAGCAGTACTTC

clone_size: many
v_call: TRBV9
d_call: NA
j_call: TRBJ2-5
cdr3_aa: CASSEGTQETQYF
cdr3_nt: TGTGCCAGCTCTGAGGGGACACAAGAGACCCAGTACTTC

clone_size: many
v_call: TRBV9
d_call: TRBD2
j_call: TRBJ2-7
cdr3_aa: CASASGSSYEQYF
cdr3_nt: TGTGCCAGCGCTAGCGGGAGTTCTTACGAGCAGTACTTC

clone_size: many
v_call: TRBV9
d_call: TRBD2
j_call: TRBJ2-2
cdr3_aa: CASRPTSNGELFF
cdr3_nt: TGTGCCAGCAGGCCGACTAGCAACGGGGAGCTGTTTTTT

clone_size: NA
v_call: TRBV9
d_call: NA
j_call: TRBJ1-1
cdr3_aa: CAMEGWNTEAFF
cdr3_nt: TGTGCCATGGAGGGGTGGAACACTGAAGCTTTCTTT

clone_size: many
v_call: TRBV9
d_call: TRBD2
j_call: TRBJ2-1
cdr3_aa: CASSARTSGLNEQFF
cdr3_nt: TGTGCCAGCAGCGCCCGGACTAGCGGGTTGAATGAGCAGTTCTTC

clone_size: many
v_call: TRBV9
d_call: TRBD2
j_call: TRBJ2-3
cdr3_aa: CASSPGASGRRDTQYF
cdr3_nt: TGTGCCAGCAGCCCCGGGGCTAGCGGGAGACGGGATACGCAGTATTTT

clone_size: many
v_call: TRBV9
d_call: NA
j_call: TRBJ1-6
cdr3_aa: CASSVSNLALHF
cdr3_nt: TGTGCCAGCAGCGTATCCAATCTGGCCCTCCACTTT

clone_size: many
v_call: TRBV9
d_call: NA
j_call: TRBJ2-1
cdr3_aa: CASSVRPGEYNEQFF
cdr3_nt: TGTGCCAGCAGCGTAAGGCCGGGGGAATACAATGAGCAGTTCTTC

clone_size: many
v_call: TRBV9
d_call: TRBD2
j_call: TRBJ2-1
cdr3_aa: CASSPTSGSFYEQFF
cdr3_nt: TGTGCCAGCAGCCCGACTAGCGGGAGCTTCTATGAGCAGTTCTTC

clone_size: many
v_call: TRBV9
d_call: TRBD2
j_call: TRBJ2-1
cdr3_aa: CASSVGAGGPGEQFF
cdr3_nt: TGTGCCAGCAGCGTAGGGGCGGGAGGGCCGGGGGAGCAGTTCTTC

clone_size: many
v_call: TRBV9
d_call: TRBD2
j_call: TRBJ2-1
cdr3_aa: CASSPLAVKNEQFF
cdr3_nt: TGTGCCAGCAGCCCTCTAGCGGTCAAGAATGAGCAGTTCTTC

clone_size: many
v_call: TRBV9
d_call: NA
j_call: TRBJ2-5
cdr3_aa: CASSVSSNKETQYF
cdr3_nt: TGTGCCAGCAGCGTGAGCAGTAACAAAGAGACCCAGTACTTC

clone_size: many
v_call: TRBV9
d_call: TRBD1
j_call: TRBJ2-7
cdr3_aa: CASSVGTGGSLGEQYF
cdr3_nt: TGTGCCAGCAGCGTAGGGACAGGGGGTTCCCTGGGCGAGCAGTACTTC

clone_size: many
v_call: TRBV9
d_call: NA
j_call: TRBJ2-7
cdr3_aa: CASSLRGGISYEQYF
cdr3_nt: TGTGCCAGCAGCCTCCGAGGAGGGATCTCCTACGAGCAGTACTTC

clone_size: many
v_call: TRBV9
d_call: TRBD2
j_call: TRBJ2-2
cdr3_aa: CASSVSGRARTGELFF
cdr3_nt: TGTGCCAGCAGCGTTAGCGGGAGGGCCAGAACCGGGGAGCTGTTTTTT

clone_size: many
v_call: TRBV9
d_call: TRBD1
j_call: TRBJ2-5
cdr3_aa: CASSVTGGDTTQYF
cdr3_nt: TGTGCCAGCAGCGTAACAGGGGGCGACACGACCCAGTACTTC

clone_size: many
v_call: TRBV9
d_call: NA
j_call: TRBJ2-1
cdr3_aa: CASSVTGSTRQDEQFF
cdr3_nt: TGTGCCAGCAGCGTCACAGGGTCCACGCGTCAGGATGAGCAGTTCTTC

clone_size: many
v_call: TRBV9
d_call: NA
j_call: TRBJ2-1
cdr3_aa: CASSPAYEQFF
cdr3_nt: TGTGCCAGCAGCCCGGCTTATGAGCAGTTCTTC

clone_size: many
v_call: TRBV9
d_call: NA
j_call: TRBJ2-2
cdr3_aa: CASSPQAWAGTGELFF
cdr3_nt: TGTGCCAGCAGCCCCCAAGCTTGGGCGGGCACCGGGGAGCTGTTTTTT

clone_size: many
v_call: TRBV9
d_call: NA
j_call: TRBJ1-4
cdr3_aa: CASSVQPDAEKLFF
cdr3_nt: TGTGCCAGCAGCGTCCAGCCGGATGCCGAAAAACTGTTTTTT

clone_size: many
v_call: TRBV9
d_call: TRBD1
j_call: TRBJ1-2
cdr3_aa: CASSVVPGGSGYGYTF
cdr3_nt: TGTGCCAGCAGCGTAGTACCAGGGGGCAGCGGCTATGGCTACACCTTC

clone_size: many
v_call: TRBV9
d_call: NA
j_call: TRBJ2-3
cdr3_aa: CASSDREALISGTDTQYF
cdr3_nt: TGTGCCAGCAGCGATAGGGAGGCCCTTATTTCTGGCACAGATACGCAGTATTTT

clone_size: many
v_call: TRBV9
d_call: NA
j_call: TRBJ2-5
cdr3_aa: CASSVALTETQYF
cdr3_nt: TGTGCCAGCAGCGTAGCTTTGACGGAGACCCAGTACTTC

clone_size: many
v_call: TRBV9
d_call: TRBD1
j_call: TRBJ2-5
cdr3_aa: CASGTEETQYF
cdr3_nt: TGTGCCAGTGGGACAGAAGAGACCCAGTACTTC

clone_size: many
v_call: TRBV9
d_call: TRBD1
j_call: TRBJ2-2
cdr3_aa: CASSANRGQLTGELFF
cdr3_nt: TGTGCCAGCAGCGCAAACAGGGGCCAACTTACCGGGGAGCTGTTTTTT

clone_size: many
v_call: TRBV9
d_call: NA
j_call: TRBJ2-2
cdr3_aa: CASSVLQGRDTGELFF
cdr3_nt: TGTGCCAGCAGCGTACTACAGGGGAGGGACACCGGGGAGCTGTTTTTT

clone_size: many
v_call: TRBV9
d_call: TRBD2
j_call: TRBJ2-3
cdr3_aa: CASSVGLAGGKSGQYF
cdr3_nt: TGTGCCAGCAGCGTAGGCCTAGCGGGAGGGAAAAGCGGGCAGTATTTT